A selection of T cell receptor beta chains follows, all from one sample in a study of beta chain features in type 1 diabetes. Using immunoSEQ multiplex PCR, the repertoire was profiled, and TCRdb retains in-frame clones only, with some absent. The data show 250,000 to 350,000 clones, about 14% seen once. Material: central memory CD4+ T cells from blood. These receptors were taken from a man aged 30-40 years in good health. Both conserved end residues are part of each CDR3. D genes are given only for firm matches. Clone size appears in some rows only: once, few, many, or a class for an expanded clone.

>TRBV9|few|.|TRBJ2-3
CASSPRGTWGAQYF
TGTGCCAGCAGCCCGCGAGGGACTTGGGGCGCGCAGTATTTT
>TRBV5-1|.|.|TRBJ2-7
CASSRNRAYEQYF
TGCGCCAGCAGCCGGAACAGGGCCTACGAGCAGTACTTC
>TRBV11-2|.|.|TRBJ1-4
CASSLGRKNEKLFF
TGTGCCAGCAGCCTAGGACGGAAGAATGAAAAACTGTTTTTT
>TRBV10-3|.|.|TRBJ1-3
CAISDKRGLSGNTIYF
TGTGCCATCAGTGATAAGAGGGGACTCTCTGGAAACACCATATATTTT
>TRBV5-1|.|TRBD2|TRBJ2-2
CASSLTGGLNTGELFF
TGCGCCAGCAGCCTCACGGGAGGGCTTAACACCGGGGAGCTGTTTTTT
>TRBV18|.|TRBD1|TRBJ2-3
CASSPDRVGDTQYF
TGTGCCAGCTCACCCGACAGGGTGGGAGATACGCAGTATTTT
>TRBV5-1|few|.|TRBJ2-7
CASQGLAGAFF
TGCGCCAGTCAAGGGCTGGCGGGGGCCTTCTTC
>TRBV5-5|few|.|TRBJ1-5
CASSTTDGGVPQHF
TGTGCCAGCAGCACCACGGACGGAGGTGTGCCCCAGCATTTT
>TRBV10-3|few|TRBD1|TRBJ2-3
CAISGQGRNTDTQYF
TGTGCCATCAGCGGACAGGGAAGGAACACAGATACGCAGTATTTT
>TRBV9|.|.|TRBJ1-3
CASSPQFPNTIYF
TGTGCCAGCAGCCCACAATTCCCGAACACCATATATTTT
>TRBV27|.|.|TRBJ1-6
CASSLGREGYNSPLHF
TGTGCCAGCAGTTTGGGCAGGGAGGGATATAATTCACCCCTCCACTTT
>TRBV2|few|.|TRBJ2-5
CASSREKETQYF
TGTGCCAGCAGCAGGGAGAAAGAGACCCAGTACTTC
>TRBV4-3|.|.|TRBJ2-3
CASSQDVSAGTQYF
TGCGCCAGCAGCCAAGATGTCTCCGCCGGAACGCAGTATTTT
>TRBV12-5|.|.|TRBJ2-5
CASARWAGTPQETQYF
TGTGCTAGTGCGAGGTGGGCGGGCACCCCCCAAGAGACCCAGTACTTC
>TRBV19|few|TRBD2|TRBJ2-3
CASRDTSGSYSTDTQYF
TGTGCCAGTAGGGACACTAGCGGGAGTTATAGCACAGATACGCAGTATTTT
>TRBV6-5|few|.|TRBJ2-7
CADTTRDSYYEQYF
TGTGCCGACACCACCCGGGATAGCTACTACGAGCAGTACTTC
>TRBV7-6|.|TRBD2|TRBJ2-1
CASSPLAGDPVGEQFF
TGTGCCAGCAGCCCACTAGCGGGAGATCCGGTGGGTGAGCAGTTCTTC
>TRBV5-4|few|TRBD2|TRBJ2-1
CASSTGGVINEQFF
TGTGCCAGCAGCACCGGGGGGGTTATCAATGAGCAGTTCTTC
>TRBV19|.|.|TRBJ1-1
CASSIQTLGDTEAFF
TGTGCCAGTAGTATTCAAACCCTGGGGGACACTGAAGCTTTCTTT
>TRBV18|few|.|TRBJ1-1
CASSPLQGIGTEAFF
TGTGCCAGCTCACCGCTGCAGGGGATCGGAACTGAAGCTTTCTTT
>TRBV7-9|many|TRBD2|TRBJ2-7
CASSAVAGGVFSDYEQYF
TGTGCCAGCTCAGCTGTTGCGGGGGGAGTTTTTTCCGACTACGAGCAGTACTTC
>TRBV5-6|.|.|TRBJ2-7
CASSLVGTAGNEQYF
TGTGCCAGCAGCTTGGTAGGGACTGCTGGGAACGAGCAGTACTTC
>TRBV7-2|.|TRBD1|TRBJ1-1
CASSLTGNRGSGNTEAFF
TGTGCCAGCAGCTTAACTGGTAACAGGGGATCGGGGAACACTGAAGCTTTCTTT
>TRBV9|few|.|TRBJ1-2
CASSLAGGGYTF
TGTGCCAGCAGTTTGGCCGGGGGAGGCTACACCTTC
>TRBV6-5|few|.|TRBJ1-1
CASREGMGMNTEAFF
TGTGCCAGCAGGGAGGGTATGGGGATGAACACTGAAGCTTTCTTT
>TRBV4-3|many|.|TRBJ1-5
CASSRGLDSNQPQHF
TGCGCCAGCAGCCGCGGACTGGATAGCAATCAGCCCCAGCATTTT
>TRBV5-1|few|.|TRBJ1-2
CASSLQGLSVDGYTF
TGCGCCAGCAGCTTGCAAGGACTAAGCGTTGATGGCTACACCTTC
>TRBV2|.|.|TRBJ1-2
CASRVDKDYGYTF
TGTGCCAGCAGGGTTGACAAAGACTATGGCTACACCTTC
>TRBV27|.|TRBD2|TRBJ2-5
CASSVLGDIFRGAQYF
TGTGCCAGCAGTGTCTTAGGTGATATCTTTCGGGGGGCCCAGTACTTC
>TRBV11-2|few|.|TRBJ2-7
CASSSTRRDRTHEQYF
TGTGCCAGCAGCTCCACCCGGCGGGATAGAACCCACGAGCAGTACTTC
>TRBV11-2|few|.|TRBJ1-2
CASSSTGIYGYTF
TGTGCCAGCAGCTCAACAGGGATCTATGGCTACACCTTC
>TRBV7-2|few|.|TRBJ1-6
CASSRLNPNSPLHF
TGTGCCAGCAGCCGCCTGAACCCCAATTCACCCCTCCACTTT
>TRBV5-6|few|.|TRBJ2-2
CASSLGRGGELFF
TGTGCCAGCAGCCTTGGGCGGGGCGGGGAGCTGTTTTTT
>TRBV13|few|.|TRBJ2-1
CASSTLAANEQFF
TGTGCCAGCAGTACATTAGCGGCCAATGAGCAGTTCTTC
>TRBV6-5|once|.|TRBJ2-5
CASSESWETQYF
TGTGCCAGCAGCGAGAGCTGGGAGACCCAGTACTTC
>TRBV6-5|few|.|TRBJ1-2
CASSDSGQGYGYTF
TGTGCCAGCAGTGACTCTGGGCAGGGATATGGCTACACCTTC
>TRBV5-1|.|.|TRBJ1-1
CASSFSPPSTEAFF
TGCGCCAGCAGCTTCAGCCCGCCGAGCACTGAAGCTTTCTTT
>TRBV19|few|.|TRBJ1-1
CASSMGQVDLNTEAFF
TGTGCCAGTAGTATGGGGCAGGTTGATCTGAACACTGAAGCTTTCTTT
>TRBV7-2|few|.|TRBJ1-5
CASSLEVLSNQPQHF
TGTGCCAGCAGCTTAGAAGTCCTGAGCAATCAGCCCCAGCATTTT
>TRBV7-6|few|.|TRBJ2-1
CASSDYNEQFF
TGTGCCAGCAGTGATTACAATGAGCAGTTCTTC
>TRBV18|few|TRBD1|TRBJ2-5
CASTSQGLSETQYF
TGTGCCAGCACCTCACAGGGGCTTTCAGAGACCCAGTACTTC
>TRBV11-3|.|.|TRBJ1-4
CASSLAYGDEKLFF
TGTGCCAGCAGCTTGGCCTACGGAGATGAAAAACTGTTTTTT
>TRBV10-3|many|.|TRBJ2-1
CAISGSGAPLYNEQFF
TGTGCCATCAGTGGTAGTGGGGCCCCCCTCTACAATGAGCAGTTCTTC
>TRBV7-2|.|TRBD1|TRBJ2-1
CASSPRGQGKLYNEQFF
TGTGCCAGCAGCCCCCGTGGACAGGGAAAACTTTACAATGAGCAGTTCTTC
>TRBV6-1|few|.|TRBJ2-4
CASSESMGHQAF
TGTGCCAGCAGTGAGTCAATGGGACACCAAGCCTTC
>TRBV15|.|.|TRBJ1-3
CATSRESGNTIYF
TGTGCCACCAGCAGGGAGTCGGGAAACACCATATATTTT
>TRBV11-3|.|.|TRBJ2-3
CASSLVRAVDTQYF
TGTGCCAGCAGCTTAGTACGCGCGGTAGATACGCAGTATTTT
>TRBV7-2|few|.|TRBJ1-6
CASMGEVSNSPLHF
TGTGCCAGCATGGGGGAGGTTTCAAATTCACCCCTCCACTTT
>TRBV7-3|many|.|TRBJ2-2
CASSLKPDRTGELFF
TGTGCCAGCAGCTTAAAGCCAGACCGCACCGGGGAGCTGTTTTTT
>TRBV5-4|.|TRBD1|TRBJ1-1
CASSSQGVVTEAFF
TGTGCCAGCAGCTCCCAGGGGGTAGTCACTGAAGCTTTCTTT
>TRBV11-2|few|.|TRBJ2-3
CASSTSGNTQYF
TGTGCCAGCAGCACCTCAGGGAATACGCAGTATTTT
>TRBV19|many|TRBD1|TRBJ2-3
CASARGQGGTDTQYF
TGTGCCAGTGCTAGGGGACAGGGCGGTACAGATACGCAGTATTTT
>TRBV6-1|few|TRBD1|TRBJ1-5
CATSGTDSNQPQHF
TGTGCCACCTCCGGGACAGATAGCAATCAGCCCCAGCATTTT
>TRBV9|.|.|TRBJ1-1
CASSVGGAGNTEAFF
TGTGCCAGCAGCGTAGGCGGGGCGGGGAACACTGAAGCTTTCTTT
>TRBV7-2|.|TRBD1|TRBJ1-2
CASSLEGAFEGYTF
TGTGCCAGCAGCTTGGAGGGGGCCTTCGAAGGCTACACCTTC
>TRBV30|few|.|TRBJ1-5
CAWSANRDQPQHF
TGTGCCTGGAGTGCAAACAGGGATCAGCCCCAGCATTTT
>TRBV7-2|.|TRBD2|TRBJ2-7
CASSRDPAGGQYF
TGTGCCAGCAGTCGGGACCCGGCGGGGGGGCAGTACTTC